One and the same sample provided the 8 T cell receptor beta chains below, sequenced in a study of OX40 agonist ivuxolimab in advanced cancers. The method was immunoSEQ multiplex PCR; TCRdb's version includes in-frame clones alone and lacks a portion of them. The table records approximately 75,000 clones, roughly 78% of them present only once. The input for sequencing was CD4+ or CD8+ T cells sorted from blood, taken in a trial of the OX40 agonist ivuxolimab. These receptors all stem from an adult with an advanced solid tumor such as melanoma, head and neck, liver or kidney cancer.

The V call is TRBV11-2, the J call TRBJ2-1; maybe TRBD1 (6 bases). Germline V gene lookup returns CDR1 SGHAT and CDR2 FQNNGV. Between the trimmed V and J ends, which lost 8 bases and 2 bases, there was a span of 19 bases. The CDR3 consists of 16 residues. The CDR3 loop is CASFPGDGQTYNEQFF. The CDR3 nucleotides read TGTGCCAGCTTCCCAGGGGACGGCCAAACCTACAATGAGCAGTTCTTC.

This chain links TRBV9 with TRBJ1-5, with a tentative D call TRBD1 (6 bases). Germline V gene lookup returns CDR1 SGDLS and CDR2 YYNGEE. V shed 0 bases and J shed 1 base, with 11 bases lying between them. CDR3 length equals 16 residues. The CDR3 is CASSVGPGASNQPQHF. The CDR3 region has the DNA TGTGCCAGCAGCGTAGGCCCGGGGGCGAGCAATCAGCCCCAGCATTTT.

The rearrangement links TRBV7-9 to TRBJ2-5; the match to TRBD2 covers 11 bases. The CDR3 has 15 amino acids. V shed 5 bases and J 1 base; nucleotides not matched to a gene: 3. Germline V gene data show CDR1 as SEHNR and CDR2 as FQNEAQ (reference sequence). CDR3 amino acids: CASSPGTSGQETQYF. In nucleotides, the CDR3 is TGTGCCAGCAGCCCCGGGACTAGCGGCCAAGAGACCCAGTACTTC.

The chain has TRBV11-2 and TRBJ1-4, with 11 positions matching TRBD1. Germline V CDR1 and CDR2: SGHAT, FQNNGV. Losses at the gene ends were 5 bases for V and 8 bases for J; bases not matched to a gene: 7. This CDR3 has 15 residues. The CDR3 loop is CASSPGTGGKEKLFF. The DNA for the CDR3 is TGTGCCAGCAGCCCCGGGACAGGGGGTAAGGAAAAACTGTTTTTT.

The chain carries TRBV18 and TRBJ2-7; no definite D call. The CDR3 is 13 residues long. V lost 4 bases, J lost 1 base, and 8 bases lay in between. Germline V gene data show CDR1 as KGHSH and CDR2 as LQKENI. CDR3 in amino acids: CASSRGTSYEQYF. In nucleotides, the CDR3 is TGTGCCAGCTCACGGGGAACATCCTACGAGCAGTACTTC.

This rearrangement joins TRBV18 to TRBJ1-2; D gene ambiguous. The length of the CDR3 is 14 residues. CDR1 is KGHSH and CDR2 is LQKENI in the germline V gene. V lost 0 bases and J lost 2, with 7 bases in between. This chain's CDR3 is CASSPPLRNYGYTF. The CDR3 nucleotides are TGTGCCAGCTCACCACCACTCAGAAACTATGGCTACACCTTC.

This clone was detected only once. The V and J genes are TRBV10-3 and TRBJ2-7; D may be TRBD1 (7 bases). The V gene's germline CDR1 is ENHRY and CDR2 SYGVKD. V lost 6 bases and J lost 6, with 18 bases in between. The CDR3 is made up of 14 amino acids. The CDR3 nucleotides are TGTGCCATCAGCCCTACAGGGGACTCGTCCGAGCAGTACTTC. Amino acid sequence: CAISPTGDSSEQYF.

The chain uses TRBV27 and TRBJ2-7; the match to TRBD2 covers 13 bases. Germline values: CDR1 MNHEY, CDR2 SMNVEV (reference sequence). This CDR3 comprises 15 residues. Trimming at V came to 6 bases and at J to 3 bases, leaving 5 bases not matched to a gene. The CDR3 nucleotides are TGTGCCAGCAGCTTTAGGACTAGCGGGAGCTACGAGCAGTACTTC. It translates to CASSFRTSGSYEQYF.